This T cell receptor beta chain was obtained from a study of metastatic and nonmetastatic thyroid tumors (dated by TCRdb to 2020 to 2022). At the level of the whole study: Repertoires were compared across peripheral blood and tumor or nodule tissue samples from malignant and benign thyroid patients.

No patient had received any treatment before thyroid surgery. The study retrospectively analysed patient clinical samples collected from about 2012 to 2019 using T-cell receptor beta sequencing. The cysteine opens and the phenylalanine closes a CDR3 of 11 amino acids. CDR3 DNA only is kept here, 33 bases in frame from base 1. From the germline V gene (reference sequence), CDR1 is SEHNR and CDR2 is FQNEAQ. Deletion took 8 bases off V and 4 bases off J, with a span of 7 bases between the germline ends. Libraries were prepared through PCR. Sequencing instrument: Illumina HiSeq 4000. The TCR beta-chain CDR3 region of each patient was profiled by high-throughput sequencing. Regarding the original processing steps: A classifier to discriminate distant-metastatic papillary thyroid cancer patients was built from CDR3 differences across clinicopathological groups. The Shannon index was used to measure repertoire diversity, and the Morisita-Horn index was used to measure how similar tumor and blood repertoires were. In TCRdb, the public reads were trimmed at Q25 with fastp and aligned with MiXCR, with productive beta chains retained. These V and J calls rely on TCRdb rather than the paper's analysis. This sample lists tens of thousands of clones; roughly 17% were detected once. The ten biggest clones cover 4.7% of the sample.

As for this clone: The antigen it binds to is not known. No much larger clonotype is one base removed from it; base qualities were not supplied.

Results the study describes overall, beyond this receptor: TCR beta diversity was reported as significantly higher in malignant tumors than in benign nodules, in both blood and tumor samples.

Sequences were obtained from blood. The origin of this receptor is a female donor with papillary thyroid cancer or a benign thyroid nodule (not recorded which). Some clones in this sample may be carry-over from other donors' samples. In this chain, TRBV7-9 is recombined with TRBJ2-3, with the D segment identity uncertain. The DNA sequence is given as TGTGCCAGCGTTGGCGCAGATACGCAGTATTTT. This translates into CASVGADTQYF.